These T cell receptor beta chains were read from a single sample in a study of blood T cell repertoires in COVID-19. TCRdb's copy holds only in-frame clones and misses some; the assay was immunoSEQ multiplex PCR. The repertoire includes approximately 200,000 clones, about 93% of them detected once, and approximately 0.69% sits in the top ten. The sample was peripheral blood. All receptors derive from a man aged 25 to 45 with COVID-19, enrolled during active disease. Each CDR3 is given with its conserved first and last residue. A D gene is named only where the DNA matches it firmly. Size is omitted from some rows. Given values are once, few, many or a class for expanded clones.

J gene	D gene	clone size	V gene	CDR3 protein	CDR3 DNA
TRBJ1-1	.	once	TRBV9	CASSVLAKNTEAFF	TGTGCTAGCAGCGTCTTAGCGAAGAACACTGAAGCTTTCTTT
TRBJ2-1	.	.	TRBV7-6	CASSLDVGRETHNEQFF	TGTGCCAGCAGCTTAGATGTTGGCCGGGAAACACACAATGAGCAGTTCTTC
TRBJ2-2	.	.	TRBV19	CACRVGRGTSNTGELFF	TGTGCCTGTCGTGTGGGACGAGGGACTTCGAACACCGGGGAGCTGTTTTTT
TRBJ1-4	.	.	TRBV10-3	CAISESGLGNEKLFF	TGTGCCATCAGTGAATCGGGGTTGGGGAACGAAAAACTGTTTTTT
TRBJ1-6	.	.	TRBV10-1	CASSENRDSPLHF	TGCGCCAGCAGTGAGAATCGGGATTCACCCCTCCACTTT
TRBJ1-1	TRBD1	.	TRBV30	CACDRGSGTEAFF	TGTGCCTGCGACAGGGGAAGCGGGACTGAAGCTTTCTTT
TRBJ1-2	.	once	TRBV11-2	CASSSTWIGDYGYTF	TGTGCCAGCAGCTCCACCTGGATCGGGGACTATGGCTACACCTTC
TRBJ2-3	.	.	TRBV3-1/TRBV3-2	CASSQAGSRARDTQYF	TGTGCCAGCAGCCAGGCGGGGAGCAGGGCCAGAGATACGCAGTATTTT
TRBJ2-1	TRBD2	once	TRBV6-1	CASSERLADFSYNEQFF	TGTGCCAGCAGTGAACGCCTAGCGGATTTCTCCTACAATGAGCAGTTCTTC
TRBJ1-1	.	.	TRBV5-1	CASSADTSLEAFF	TGCGCCAGCAGCGCGGACACATCTTTGGAAGCTTTCTTT
TRBJ1-1	.	.	TRBV27	CATKRAGVAEAFF	TGTGCCACCAAAAGGGCAGGGGTGGCTGAAGCTTTCTTT
TRBJ1-1	.	.	TRBV6-5	CASSQGGRTEAFF	TGTGCCAGCAGTCAGGGAGGACGAACTGAAGCTTTCTTT
TRBJ2-5	TRBD2	.	TRBV4-1	CASSQGLAGTQTQYF	TGCGCCAGCAGCCAAGGACTAGCGGGAACACAGACCCAGTACTTC
TRBJ2-5	TRBD2	.	TRBV6-5	CASIRLAGGWETQYF	TGTGCCAGCATTAGACTAGCGGGGGGGTGGGAGACCCAGTACTTC
TRBJ2-3	.	.	TRBV6-5	CASRGTTLQYF	TGTGCCAGCAGGGGGACAACTTTGCAGTATTTT
TRBJ2-5	TRBD2	.	TRBV18	CASSPPSGGLQETQYF	TGTGCCAGCTCACCACCTAGCGGGGGCCTCCAAGAGACCCAGTACTTC
TRBJ2-2	.	.	TRBV11-3	CASSLLSSTGELFF	TGTGCCAGCAGCCTCTTAAGCTCGACCGGGGAGCTGTTTTTT
TRBJ1-3	.	.	TRBV5-1	CASSLDRGSSGNTIYF	TGCGCCAGCAGCTTGGATAGGGGTTCCTCTGGAAACACCATATATTTT
TRBJ2-1	.	.	TRBV6-6	CASSYLRGGQFF	TGTGCCAGCAGTTATCTAAGGGGGGGGCAGTTCTTC
TRBJ1-4	.	.	TRBV9	CASSVGRINEKLFF	TGTGCCAGCAGCGTAGGCAGGATTAATGAAAAACTGTTTTTT
TRBJ1-5	.	.	TRBV9	CASSASGARQQPQHF	TGTGCCAGCAGCGCCAGCGGGGCGCGGCAACAGCCCCAGCATTTT
TRBJ1-2	.	.	TRBV3-1/TRBV3-2	CASRSAGHGYTF	TGTGCCAGCAGATCTGCAGGGCATGGCTACACCTTC
TRBJ2-5	TRBD2	.	TRBV2	CASSSGTSGGREETQYF	TGTGCCAGCAGCTCCGGGACTAGCGGGGGCCGCGAAGAGACCCAGTACTTC
TRBJ1-1	.	.	TRBV5-1	CASSLASGNTEAFF	TGCGCCAGCAGCTTGGCCAGCGGTAACACTGAAGCTTTCTTT